A single sample is the source of the 15 T cell receptor beta chains below, sequenced in a study of T-cell memory formation after mild COVID-19. TCRdb recomputed calls from the 5' RACE reads with MiXCR, one row per CDR3 protein. The sample holds around 510,000 distinct CDR3 sequences, about 22% seen once. Sequencing was performed on PBMCs or a T cell subset sorted from them (not recorded which). The origin of the receptors is an adult woman who had mild COVID-19 (a few samples of this study predate the infection). Cell type and time point are not known.

The rearrangement links TRBV7-9 to TRBJ2-2; D not resolved. Germline-derived CDR1 and CDR2 are SEHNR and FQNEAQ (reference sequence). This CDR3 has 15 residues. The V and J ends lost 6 bases and 2 bases respectively, with 13 bases between them. The CDR3 region has the DNA TGTGCCAGCAGGGCCCCACGAGGAAACACCGGGGAGCTGTTTTTT. Amino acid sequence: CASRAPRGNTGELFF. Filled out from reference TRBV7-9 and TRBJ2-2, the complete variable domain reads DTGVSQNPRHKITKRGQNVTFRCDPISEHNRLYWYRQTLGQGPEFLTYFQNEAQLEKSRLLSDRFSAERPKGSFSTLEIQRTEQGDSAMYLCASRAPRGNTGELFFGEGSRLTVL.

This clonotype has just a few counts. This chain's CDR3 is CASAQSSSDTQYF. The CDR3 DNA reads TGTGCTAGTGCCCAATCTAGTTCAGATACGCAGTATTTT. V and J are TRBV12-5 and TRBJ2-3, with D uncertain. This CDR3 contains 13 residues. Between the trimmed V and J ends, which lost 7 bases and 4 bases, there was a span of 12 bases. Germline lookup yields CDR1 LGHNT and CDR2 FRNRAP. The full variable domain, rest sourced from reference TRBV12-5 and TRBJ2-3, is DARVTQTPRHKVTEMGQEVTMRCQPILGHNTVFWYRQTMMQGLELLAYFRNRAPLDDSGMPKDRFSAEMPDATLATLKIQPSEPRDSAVYFCASAQSSSDTQYFGPGTRLTVL.

The table lists this clonotype with many counts. This sequence joins TRBV18 and TRBJ2-7; D is possibly TRBD1 or TRBD2 (5 bases each). Between the trimmed V and J ends, which lost 3 bases and 4 bases, there was a span of 19 bases. Germline loops: CDR1 KGHSH, CDR2 LQKENI. CDR3 length: 16 residues. The CDR3 DNA reads as TGTGCCAGCTCACCGCCCGGGACCGGGGCTTTATACGAGCAGTACTTC. It is translated as CASSPPGTGALYEQYF.

This clonotype turned up a few times. The chain links TRBV6-1 to TRBJ1-2, with TRBD1 matching 7 bases. CDR1 and CDR2 from the germline V gene are MNHNS and SASEGT. J lost 3 bases, V lost 2 bases, and 15 bases had no gene match. The CDR3 is 18 residues long. CDR3 coding DNA: TGTGCCAGCAGTGAAAGCTGGGGGGAGGGGGCGCGGGACTATGGCTACACCTTC. Translation gives CASSESWGEGARDYGYTF.

The V call is TRBV19, the J call TRBJ2-1, with 12 bases that match TRBD2. CDR3 length equals 16 residues. With 5 bases clipped from V and 6 bases from J, the junction kept 8 bases outside the gene matches. Germline V CDR1 and CDR2: LNHDA, SQIVND (reference sequence). The CDR3 region has the DNA TGTGCCAGTAGTCCGACTAGCGGGAGTTACGGCAATGAGCAGTTCTTC. Translating it yields CASSPTSGSYGNEQFF.

The V gene is TRBV29-1, the J gene TRBJ1-1, with D possibly being TRBD1 (6 bases). Germline V gene data show CDR1 as SQVTM and CDR2 as ANQGSEA. This CDR3 region has 14 residues. Deletions cut 7 bases from V and 4 bases from J, with 19 bases between. The CDR3 DNA is TGCAGCGGCGGACAGTCCCCCGTGGGCACTGAAGCTTTCTTT. Translated, it gives CSGGQSPVGTEAFF.

V gene TRBV27 combines with J gene TRBJ1-1; D possibly corresponds to TRBD1 (6 bases). Trimming cost V 5 bases and J 0 bases, with 10 bases left between them. This CDR3 is built from 14 residues. The germline V gene encodes CDR1 MNHEY and CDR2 SMNVEV (reference sequence). CDR3 nucleotide sequence: TGTGCCAGCAGTGTAGACAGGTTGAACACTGAAGCTTTCTTT. This translates into CASSVDRLNTEAFF.

This clonotype has just one count. This chain connects TRBV7-6 to TRBJ2-5; 8 bases map to TRBD1. Germline CDR1 SGHVS, CDR2 FNYEAQ. The CDR3 is 15 amino acids. V lost 7 bases to trimming and J lost 2 bases; unmatched junction nucleotides: 9. The CDR3 DNA follows: TGTGCCAGCACCCTTTATCAGGGGGCTCAAGAGACCCAGTACTTC. This translates into CASTLYQGAQETQYF.

This clonotype was seen a few times. This chain uses TRBV12-3 or TRBV12-4 with TRBJ2-5; 10 nucleotides align to TRBD1. V lost 1 base and J lost 3; bases outside the gene matches: 2. This CDR3 has 15 residues. In DNA, the CDR3 is TGTGCCAGCAGTTTAGGAGGACAGGGGGAAGAGACCCAGTACTTC. Its translation: CASSLGGQGEETQYF.

This clonotype was picked up a small number of times. The chain employs TRBV6-6 and TRBJ1-1, with D unresolved. The CDR3 covers 13 residues. Germline CDR1 is MNHNY and CDR2 is SVGAGI (reference sequence). Trimming pared 0 bases from V and 6 bases from J, leaving 8 bases between. As DNA, the CDR3 is TGTGCCAGCAGTTACTCGGTGCTTTCTGAAGCTTTCTTT. This gives the protein CASSYSVLSEAFF.

V is TRBV12-3 or TRBV12-4 and J is TRBJ2-5; D ambiguous. CDR3 length: 13 amino acids. Trimming removed 7 bases from V and 5 bases from J, with 14 bases in between. The CDR3: CASTTGPGETQYF. Written as DNA, the CDR3 is TGTGCCAGCACTACTGGGCCCGGGGAGACCCAGTACTTC.

CDR3 loop: CASSMGLWNNSPLHF. In DNA, the CDR3 is TGTGCCAGTAGTATGGGGTTGTGGAATAATTCACCCCTCCACTTT. The J gene is TRBJ1-6, the V gene TRBV19, with D unclear. Deletions cut 3 bases from V and 5 bases from J, with 11 bases between. Germline-derived CDR1 and CDR2 are LNHDA and SQIVND (reference sequence). The CDR3 extends over 15 amino acids.

This chain links TRBV12-3 or TRBV12-4 with TRBJ2-3; tentative D call: TRBD1 (5 bases). V shed 1 base and J shed 4 bases, with 21 bases lying between them. This CDR3 is built from 18 residues. The CDR3 DNA follows: TGTGCCAGCAGTTTAGGCATGCTGGTTGACAGTCCGGCAGATACGCAGTATTTT. Residues: CASSLGMLVDSPADTQYF.

The chain combines TRBV12-3 or TRBV12-4 with TRBJ2-3; D perhaps matches TRBD2 (6 bases). V was clipped by 0 bases and J by 6 bases, with 19 bases between them. The CDR3 loop spans 17 amino acids. The CDR3 DNA reads as TGTGCCAGCAGTTTAGCGCGGGGTCCCCCATCGATGGATACGCAGTATTTT. Its translation is CASSLARGPPSMDTQYF.

This clonotype was detected a few times. CDR3: CASSLAGIYDTQYF. The CDR3 region has the DNA TGTGCCAGCAGCTTAGCGGGGATCTACGATACGCAGTATTTT. This chain uses TRBV11-3 with TRBJ2-3, with a possible D match to TRBD2 (5 bases). The germline V gene has CDR1 SGHNT and CDR2 YENEEA. V lost 1 base to trimming and J lost 6 bases, with 11 bases between them. The CDR3 loop spans 14 amino acids.